Listed here are 10 T cell receptor beta chains from one sample, sequenced in a study of shared clonotypes between healthy human individuals. Profiling relied on immunoSEQ multiplex PCR, and the TCRdb table lists in-frame clones only, not all of them. The sample contains around 300,000 clones, around 90% of which appear only once. The sequenced sample was memory CD8+ T cells sorted from blood. Subset: CD45RO+ cells pooled with CCR7-negative TemRA cells. The source is a young man in good health.

This clone was detected only once. The rearrangement links TRBV13 to TRBJ1-2; the D is unclear. Per the germline V gene, CDR1 is PRHDT and CDR2 is FYEKMQ (reference sequence). The V end was cut by 1 base, the J end by 1 base, with 10 bases between. This CDR3 spans 15 amino acids. In DNA form, the CDR3 reads TGTGCCAGCAGCTTAGTAGCAGGAATTAACTATGGCTACACCTTC. It translates to CASSLVAGINYGYTF.

The chain is built from TRBV13 and TRBJ2-1; tentative D call: TRBD1 (6 bases). In germline, CDR1 is PRHDT, CDR2 FYEKMQ (reference sequence). Trimming took 0 bases from V and 4 from J, leaving 10 bases between them. The CDR3 extends over 15 amino acids. CDR3 DNA: TGTGCCAGCAGCTTAGGGGGAACAGGGTACAATGAGCAGTTCTTC. It specifies CASSLGGTGYNEQFF.

This clone came up many times. This chain joins TRBV2 and TRBJ1-2; possible D gene TRBD1, 5 bases. The CDR3 consists of 12 residues. Trimming shortened V by 1 base and J by 8 bases, and 8 bases separated the two germline ends. Germline V CDR1 and CDR2: SNHLY, FYNNEI. The CDR3: CASSEVGRGYTF. The CDR3 DNA follows: TGTGCCAGCAGTGAAGTGGGGCGAGGCTACACCTTC.

The V gene is TRBV7-9, the J gene TRBJ2-1; a possible D gene is TRBD1 (5 bases). This CDR3 region has 15 residues. The V end was cut by 1 base, the J end by 1 base, with 8 bases between. In germline, CDR1 is SEHNR, CDR2 FQNEAQ (reference sequence). CDR3 protein: CASSLVGLSYNEQFF. Here the CDR3 DNA reads TGTGCCAGCAGCTTAGTGGGGCTTTCCTACAATGAGCAGTTCTTC. Full variable domain (missing parts from reference TRBV7-9 and TRBJ2-1): DTGVSQNPRHKITKRGQNVTFRCDPISEHNRLYWYRQTLGQGPEFLTYFQNEAQLEKSRLLSDRFSAERPKGSFSTLEIQRTEQGDSAMYLCASSLVGLSYNEQFFGPGTRLTVL.

The chain uses TRBV29-1 and TRBJ1-1; D uncertain. The V end lost 0 bases, the J end lost 0 bases, and 11 bases lay between the germline ends. The CDR3 is 15 amino acids. The germline V gene encodes CDR1 SQVTM and CDR2 ANQGSEA. CDR3 DNA: TGCAGCGTTGAAGAAGGCCCCCTTTTGAACACTGAAGCTTTCTTT. Amino acids: CSVEEGPLLNTEAFF.

This clone was seen once. The chain recombines TRBV14 with TRBJ1-2, with D perhaps TRBD1 (5 bases). Germline values: CDR1 SGHDN, CDR2 FVKESK. The CDR3 extends over 15 amino acids. The V and J ends lost 1 base and 5 bases respectively, with 14 bases between them. The CDR3: CASSQVKGVGYGYTF. CDR3 coding DNA: TGTGCCAGCAGCCAAGTGAAAGGGGTTGGGTATGGCTACACCTTC.

This chain connects TRBV7-9 to TRBJ1-2; no clear D. V dropped 5 bases and J dropped 2 bases, with 9 bases sitting between them. This CDR3 spans 13 amino acids. From germline, CDR1 is SEHNR and CDR2 FQNEAQ (reference sequence). The CDR3 reads CASSPVGNYGYTF. Written as DNA, the CDR3 is TGTGCCAGCAGCCCGGTGGGGAACTATGGCTACACCTTC. Complete variable domain (other parts from reference TRBV7-9 and TRBJ1-2): DTGVSQNPRHKITKRGQNVTFRCDPISEHNRLYWYRQTLGQGPEFLTYFQNEAQLEKSRLLSDRFSAERPKGSFSTLEIQRTEQGDSAMYLCASSPVGNYGYTFGSGTRLTVV.

To note about this clone: This sample also contains other DNA sequences that code for the same CDR3. This rearrangement joins TRBV9 to TRBJ2-7, with 11 bases identical to TRBD1. This CDR3 contains 15 residues. With V trimmed by 3 bases and J by 0 bases, 2 bases remained unmatched. The V gene's germline CDR1 is SGDLS and CDR2 YYNGEE. The CDR3 reads CASSAGTGGSYEQYF. The CDR3 DNA reads as TGTGCCAGCAGCGCTGGGACAGGGGGCTCCTACGAGCAGTACTTC. Based on the CDR3 plus reference TRBV9 and TRBJ2-7, the full variable domain is DSGVTQTPKHLITATGQRVTLRCSPRSGDLSVYWYQQSLDQGLQFLIQYYNGEERAKGNILERFSAQQFPDLHSELNLSSLELGDSALYFCASSAGTGGSYEQYFGPGTRLTVT.

This clone was seen a handful of times. V is TRBV9 and J is TRBJ1-1, with D possibly TRBD1 on 6 matching bases. The germline V and J ends were trimmed by 4 bases and 5 bases, with 21 bases remaining between them. The germline V gene has CDR1 SGDLS and CDR2 YYNGEE. The CDR3 totals 16 residues. Here the CDR3 DNA reads TGTGCCAGCAGCCTCGTAGTTGGAGGCCAGGGGACTGAAGCTTTCTTT. This sequence encodes CASSLVVGGQGTEAFF.

The J gene is TRBJ2-5, the V gene TRBV29-1; possibly TRBD2 for D (5 bases). Germline CDR1 SQVTM, CDR2 ANQGSEA. The CDR3 runs 14 residues. CDR3 in DNA: TGCAGTTCCTTAAGCTTAGCGCCCGTGGAGACCCAGTACTTC. This encodes CSSLSLAPVETQYF. Full variable domain (outside the CDR3, taken from reference TRBV29-1 and TRBJ2-5): SAVISQKPSRDICQRGTSLTIQCQVDSQVTMMFWYRQQPGQSLTLIATANQGSEATYESGFVIDKFPISRPNLTFSTLTVSNMSPEDSSIYLCSSLSLAPVETQYFGPGTRLLVL.